This TCR beta chain was profiled in a study of T cell responses to AZD1222 COVID-19 vaccine (dated by TCRdb to 2020 to 2023). Turning to the overall study: A total of 230 or so trial participants underwent TCR sequencing, of whom 207 received two doses of AZD1222 and around 26 received two doses of the MenACWY control vaccine. Trial participants were enrolled into age subgroups of 18-55, 56-69 and 70-plus years, which contained about 160, 30 and 59 TCR-sequenced participants, respectively.

V and J lose 7 bases and 1 base, and a span of 7 bases separates them. From the germline V gene, CDR1 is ENHRY and CDR2 is SYGVKD. Including cysteine and phenylalanine, the CDR3 has 12 amino acids. The entry retains the CDR3 DNA only, 36 bases that are in frame from base 1. What the study reported, not specific to this receptor: Conclusions about previously exposed vaccinees are limited because only six or seven AZD1222 recipients were SARS-CoV-2 seropositive at baseline. Because no day 14 peak-response samples were available, the repertoires could be characterized only after the peak T cell response. Nearly half of unique spike-specific TCRs reportedly recognized epitopes outside regions mutated in the B.1.351 and B.1.1.7 variants. After two AZD1222 doses, both the breadth and the depth of spike-specific TCRs were significantly higher than at day 0 and than in MenACWY recipients. Participants were mostly white British, with more females than males. The authors suggested clonal diversity may have been underestimated. The 56-69-year group was small, and its depth increase did not reach significance, likely because of low power. Vaccine-associated CD4 TCRs spanned the whole spike protein, with dominant responses in regions 160-218 and 743-854.

This sample's time point label indicates: baseline before first vaccination. Per the publication, the treatment or condition label means: meningococcal conjugate vaccine given as trial control. Vaccinee samples were obtained from the UK trials COV001 and COV002, which included a single-blind randomized controlled phase 2/3 trial of AZD1222 (ChAdOx1 nCoV-19) in healthy adults. Trial participant PBMC samples were collected at day 0 and day 28 after the second dose for TCRbeta chain sequencing. Notes on this clone: Its antigen has not been determined. There are no base qualities to consult, and no much larger clone falls within one base.

The CDR3 regions of human TCRbeta chains were subjected to immunosequencing. From the authors' description of their analysis: Repertoire TCRs were matched against a reference library of SARS-CoV-2-specific TCRs generated with the MIRA antigen-specificity platform. Breadth meant the fraction of unique TCRs that were SARS-CoV-2-associated, whereas depth meant the fraction of total T cells that were SARS-CoV-2-associated. Using the MIRA data, each spike-specific TCR was assigned both to the spike region to which the TCR was reactive and to a CD4 or CD8 class. Log10-transformed breadth and depth values were compared by one-way ANOVA with Sidak's multiple comparisons tests. Not all clones reach the TCRdb copy of this immuneACCESS table, which keeps in-frame sequences only. Checked studies attribute under half of the gap to unresolved V genes and leave the rest unexplained. V, J and clone size are taken as reported in that table, and D and trimming were inferred from the DNA itself. The sample table shows about 100,000 clones, and 87% are seen once. In total, the top ten clones hold 4% to 5% of the sample.

Sample: peripheral blood, taken on day 0 of MenACWY control vaccination. The chain uses TRBV10-3 and TRBJ1-1; the D gene identity is not certain. The sequence came from an adult in good health. The CDR3 region: CAIKDRNTEAFF. The DNA is as follows: TGTGCCATCAAGGACCGGAACACTGAAGCTTTCTTT.